The T cell receptor beta chain under discussion was sequenced for a study of CD8 T cells in ankylosing spondylitis. The CDR3 runs to 15 residues. Germline lookup yields CDR1 SGHNT and CDR2 YYREEE (reference sequence). Trimming cost V 3 bases and J 0 bases, with 13 bases left between them. TCRdb re-called the 5' RACE reads through MiXCR, storing one row per CDR3 protein. Among almost 250,000 distinct CDR3 sequences listed, 30% to 35% were seen once. In regard to this clonotype: What it binds is unknown.

Study-level results: Significant enrichment of disease-linked clones was reportedly seen in matched ankylosing spondylitis synovial fluid. Clones that were linked to disease were CD8+ and were relatively rare in peripheral blood.

This chain joins TRBV5-4 and TRBJ2-7; D not certain. Sequencing input: blood, either unsorted or a sorted T cell fraction (not recorded which). The clonotype comes from a male donor with ankylosing spondylitis or in good health (not recorded which). The CDR3 loop is CASSSGSPSSYEQYF. DNA of the CDR3: TGTGCCAGCAGCTCCGGCTCCCCAAGCTCCTACGAGCAGTACTTC.